The 4 T cell receptor beta chains in this list originate from one sample, sequenced in a study of control samples from healthy donors and cancer patients. Assay used: immunoSEQ multiplex PCR; TCRdb lists only in-frame clones, some missing. Of 69,000 or so clones detected, roughly 93% appear once; the ten largest clones hold over 2.5%. The specimen was blood. All receptors come from a woman in her 30s in good health.

V gene TRBV11-2 combines with J gene TRBJ1-4; D is possibly TRBD1 (6 bases). Trimming took 5 bases from V and 8 from J, leaving 18 bases between them. This CDR3 has 15 amino acids. Germline CDR1 SGHAT, CDR2 FQNNGV. CDR3 DNA sequence: TGTGCCAGCAGCAACCCTGCTCAGGGGCTGGAAAAACTGTTTTTT. Protein sequence: CASSNPAQGLEKLFF.

The chain joins TRBV12-3 or TRBV12-4 to TRBJ1-6; D is undetermined. Deletions cut 3 bases from V and 9 bases from J, with 9 bases between. CDR3 length: 13 residues. The CDR3 coding sequence is TGTGCCAGCAGTTTGACGGGGAGTTCACCCCTCCACTTT. Its translation: CASSLTGSSPLHF.

The CDR3 region has the DNA TGTGCCACCAGCAGAGCCTCCCAGCCCCAGCATTTT. It encodes CATSRASQPQHF. This rearrangement joins TRBV15 to TRBJ1-5; the D is unclear. The germline V gene encodes CDR1 LNHNV and CDR2 YYDKDF (reference sequence). V was pared by 1 base and J by 7 bases, with 5 bases between. The CDR3 totals 12 residues.

This chain connects TRBV6-5 to TRBJ2-7; 8 bases line up with TRBD1. Germline V lookup: CDR1 MNHEY, CDR2 SVGAGI. This CDR3 contains 15 residues. The V gene end was trimmed by 6 bases and the J gene end by 4 bases; junction bases not matched to a gene: 11. The CDR3: CASSSDRGRLYEQYF. The CDR3 DNA is TGTGCCAGCAGCTCCGACAGGGGCCGATTATACGAGCAGTACTTC.